This note documents a single T cell receptor beta chain sequence. The source of the sample is a study of beta chain features in type 1 diabetes. Study summary: Analysis included over 100,000,000 sorted cells drawn from all samples.

Germline V gives CDR1 GTSNPN, CDR2 SVGIG (reference sequence). J lost 1 base, V lost 3 bases, and 12 bases had no gene match. The CDR3 has 17 residues. Investigators reverse transcribed all isolated RNA, so they sequenced expressed TCRB transcripts. TCRdb's table, derived via immunoSEQ multiplex PCR, lists solely in-frame clones and lacks some. Of about 370,000 clones in the sample, roughly 16% are singletons; the top ten hold under 0.02%. The specimen was naive CD4+ T cells from blood. This rearrangement joins TRBV30 to TRBJ2-7, with 10 positions matching TRBD1. The TCR originated in a woman in her late teens or twenties in good health. CDR3 nucleotide sequence: TGTGCCTGGAGCGCACCTGGGGGGGACAGGGGTTCCTACGAGCAGTACTTC. Its translation is CAWSAPGGDRGSYEQYF. Variable domain in full (rest from reference TRBV30 and TRBJ2-7): SQTIHQWPATLVQPVGSPLSLECTVEGTSNPNLYWYRQAAGRGLQLLFYSVGIGQISSEVPQNLSASRPQDRQFILSSKKLLLSDSGFYLCAWSAPGGDRGSYEQYFGPGTRLTVT.